The 28 T cell receptor beta chains below all came from one sample that was sequenced in a study of T cells in tumors after PD-1 blockade. The protocol was immunoSEQ multiplex PCR, while the TCRdb copy is restricted to in-frame clones and leaves out a portion. This table has about 10,000 clones, around 67% appearing once. The input for sequencing was tumor tissue, taken after anti-PD-1 treatment. These receptor sequences come from a human donor with basal cell carcinoma.

The chain uses TRBV28 and TRBJ2-5, with 9 bases fitting TRBD2. The germline CDR1 and CDR2 sequences are MDHEN and SYDVKM. The V segment lost 8 bases and the J segment 5 bases; nucleotides outside the gene matches: 15. The CDR3 covers 16 residues. DNA for the CDR3: TGTGCCAGCTGTTGGCCGGGGGGCGGGGGGGAGGAGACCCAGTACTTC. This gives the protein CASCWPGGGGEETQYF.

The chain is built from TRBV10-3 and TRBJ2-3; TRBD2 might be the D (7 bases). The V end lost 0 bases, the J end lost 0 bases, and 10 bases lay between the germline ends. The length of the CDR3 is 16 residues. Germline CDR1 and CDR2: ENHRY and SYGVKD. As DNA, the CDR3 is TGTGCCATCAGTGAGTCGGGGGGGGCTAGCACAGATACGCAGTATTTT. It encodes CAISESGGASTDTQYF.

V and J are TRBV29-1 and TRBJ1-1; TRBD1 is a possible D gene (6 bases). Germline V lookup: CDR1 SQVTM, CDR2 ANQGSEA. V was clipped by 3 bases and J by 0 bases, with 8 bases between them. CDR3 length equals 13 residues. This CDR3 is CSVERGVNTEAFF. CDR3 bases: TGCAGCGTTGAGAGGGGGGTGAACACTGAAGCTTTCTTT. Full variable domain (remainder filled in from reference TRBV29-1 and TRBJ1-1): SAVISQKPSRDICQRGTSLTIQCQVDSQVTMMFWYRQQPGQSLTLIATANQGSEATYESGFVIDKFPISRPNLTFSTLTVSNMSPEDSSIYLCSVERGVNTEAFFGQGTRLTVV.

This chain joins TRBV4-3 and TRBJ1-4; D not certain. The germline V and J ends were trimmed by 0 bases and 11 bases, with 13 bases remaining between them. The germline V gene has CDR1 LGHNA and CDR2 YSLEER. The CDR3 loop spans 14 amino acids. The CDR3 nucleotides are TGCGCCAGCAGCCAAGAATCGGGTGTTGGTAAACTGTTTTTT. It is translated as CASSQESGVGKLFF.

This sequence joins TRBV19 and TRBJ2-1, with 8 bases that match TRBD1. V shed 5 bases and J 6 bases; nucleotides not matched to a gene: 6. Germline CDR1 is LNHDA and CDR2 is SQIVND (reference sequence). CDR3 length: 14 amino acids. The CDR3 sequence is CASSLRDRTNEQFF. DNA of the CDR3: TGTGCCAGTAGTCTCCGGGACAGGACCAATGAGCAGTTCTTC.

The chain links TRBV7-2 to TRBJ2-2; D may correspond to TRBD1 or TRBD2 (5 bases each). Germline CDR1 and CDR2: SGHTA and FQGNSA. The V and J ends lost 1 base and 0 bases respectively, with 9 bases between them. The CDR3 sequence is 16 residues long. CDR3 loop: CASSLVGTSNTGELFF. The CDR3 DNA follows: TGTGCCAGCAGCTTAGTCGGGACGTCGAACACCGGGGAGCTGTTTTTT.

This chain links TRBV12-3 or TRBV12-4 with TRBJ2-5; unclear D gene. Trimming took off 4 bases at V and 11 bases at J, with 17 bases between the two ends. The CDR3 loop spans 13 amino acids. This CDR3 reads CASSYTRNNKQYF. The CDR3 nucleotides read TGTGCCAGCAGTTACACCCGAAACAACAAGCAGTACTTC.

The genes are TRBV2 and TRBJ2-7, with 8 bases aligning to TRBD1. The CDR3 runs 13 residues. The V and J ends lost 4 bases and 5 bases, in that order; junction bases with no gene match: 4. CDR1 SNHLY and CDR2 FYNNEI come from the germline V gene. CDR3 residues: CASSVWTGNEQYF. DNA for the CDR3: TGTGCCAGCAGTGTGTGGACAGGGAACGAGCAGTACTTC. Full variable domain (rest looked up from reference TRBV2 and TRBJ2-7): EPEVTQTPSHQVTQMGQEVILRCVPISNHLYFYWYRQILGQKVEFLVSFYNNEISEKSEIFDDQFSVERPDGSNFTLKIRSTKLEDSAMYFCASSVWTGNEQYFGPGTRLTVT.

J is TRBJ2-2 and V is TRBV3-1 (or the pseudogene TRBV3-2); 15 positions agree with TRBD2. J was trimmed by 3 bases and V by 4 bases; bases with no gene match: 9. Per the germline V gene, CDR1 is LGHDT and CDR2 is YNNKEL (reference sequence). The CDR3 consists of 19 residues. The CDR3 bases are TGTGCCAGCAGCCGAGGGGCAGGACTAGCGGGAGGGTACACCGGGGAGCTGTTTTTT. Translated: CASSRGAGLAGGYTGELFF.

This rearrangement joins TRBV7-9 to TRBJ1-1; 7 positions agree with TRBD1. With V trimmed by 2 bases and J by 3 bases, 3 bases remained unmatched. The CDR3 is made up of 14 amino acids. Germline CDR1 SEHNR, CDR2 FQNEAQ (reference sequence). CDR3 loop: CASSLRQGDTEAFF. In nucleotides, the CDR3 is TGTGCCAGCAGCTTAAGACAGGGCGACACTGAAGCTTTCTTT.

The chain has TRBV9 and TRBJ2-3; tentatively, D is TRBD1 (6 bases). This CDR3 has 15 residues. Germline assignment: CDR1 SGDLS and CDR2 YYNGEE. Trimming shortened V by 2 bases and J by 1 base, and 11 bases separated the two germline ends. The CDR3 DNA sequence: TGTGCCAGCAGCGTCGGACAGACGGGCACAGATACGCAGTATTTT. The encoded protein is CASSVGQTGTDTQYF.

This chain links TRBV30 with TRBJ2-7; possibly TRBD1 for D (6 bases). Germline CDR1 reads GTSNPN; CDR2 reads SVGIG (reference sequence). The ends were cut back, 5 bases at V and 5 bases at J, with 19 bases in the middle. The length of the CDR3 is 14 residues. The CDR3 reads CAWGLNRETNEQYF. CDR3 DNA sequence: TGTGCCTGGGGGTTAAACAGGGAGACCAACGAGCAGTACTTC.

The chain couples TRBV6-1 to TRBJ2-3; D is uncertain. The V and J ends lost 1 base and 2 bases respectively, with 10 bases between them. The CDR3 runs to 15 residues. CDR1 is MNHNS and CDR2 is SASEGT in the germline V gene. Here the CDR3 reads CASSEVRQVTDTQYF. CDR3 DNA: TGTGCCAGCAGTGAAGTCAGGCAGGTCACAGATACGCAGTATTTT.

The rearrangement links TRBV29-1 to TRBJ2-1; TRBD2 matches 11 bases. Germline trimming cut 5 bases from V and 4 bases from J; bases unmatched to any gene: 4. Germline V gene sequence: CDR1 SQVTM, CDR2 ANQGSEA. The CDR3 runs 14 residues. This chain's CDR3 is CSVKTSGIYNEQFF. For the CDR3, the DNA is TGCAGCGTTAAGACTAGCGGGATTTACAATGAGCAGTTCTTC.

The V gene is TRBV10-3, the J gene TRBJ1-1, with D perhaps matching TRBD1 (5 bases). V was trimmed by 2 bases and J by 4 bases, leaving 8 bases between them. The CDR3 loop spans 13 amino acids. CDR1 ENHRY and CDR2 SYGVKD come from the germline V gene. The CDR3: CAISERGGTEAFF. Here the CDR3 DNA reads TGTGCCATCAGTGAGCGGGGGGGCACTGAAGCTTTCTTT.

The chain combines TRBV24-1 with TRBJ2-5; 7 nucleotides align to TRBD1. V lost 2 bases, J lost 2 bases, and 7 bases stayed unmatched. This CDR3 has 16 amino acids. CDR1 is KGHDR, CDR2 SFDVKD, per germline. The CDR3 DNA reads TGTGCCACCAGTGATTCGGGACAGTCGTTACAAGAGACCCAGTACTTC. This sequence encodes CATSDSGQSLQETQYF.

This clone appeared a single time. The CDR3 loop is CASSVYPGTGPSNTIYF. CDR3 bases: TGTGCCAGCAGCGTTTACCCCGGGACAGGGCCCTCGAACACCATATATTTT. V gene TRBV9 combines with J gene TRBJ1-3, with TRBD1 matching over 9 bases. This CDR3 is 17 amino acids long. The V gene's germline CDR1 is SGDLS and CDR2 YYNGEE. V gave up 2 bases and J gave up 7 bases; unmatched junction bases: 13.

The chain employs TRBV5-4 and TRBJ2-7; a possible D gene is TRBD2 (6 bases). The CDR3 loop spans 15 amino acids. With 5 bases removed from V and 0 bases from J, the gap between germline ends came to 15 bases. Germline V gene data show CDR1 as SGHNT and CDR2 as YYREEE (reference sequence). CDR3 protein: CASRRSSAISYEQYF. CDR3 in DNA: TGTGCCAGCAGGCGTTCTAGCGCGATCTCCTACGAGCAGTACTTC.

This chain links TRBV9 with TRBJ2-4; no clear D. Trimming removed 2 bases at V and 0 bases at J, with 6 bases between. The CDR3 has 14 amino acids. CDR1 is SGDLS and CDR2 is YYNGEE in the germline V gene. The CDR3, as DNA: TGTGCCAGCAGCGTGTCTATAGCCAAAAACATTCAGTACTTC. It codes for CASSVSIAKNIQYF.

This clone was seen more than once but under ten times. This chain connects TRBV6-5 to TRBJ2-1; possible D gene TRBD2, 6 bases. V shed 6 bases and J shed 10 bases, with 22 bases lying between them. This CDR3 is built from 15 residues. Looked up from germline, CDR1 is MNHEY and CDR2 is SVGAGI. The CDR3 DNA reads TGTGCCAGCAGACTCGGGACGGGACGGGGGAGAGAGCAGTTCTTC. Residues: CASRLGTGRGREQFF.

This chain uses TRBV28 with TRBJ2-5; D is ambiguous. This CDR3 comprises 15 residues. Trimming shortened V by 3 bases and J by 4 bases, and 15 bases separated the two germline ends. CDR1 and CDR2 from the germline V gene are MDHEN and SYDVKM. CDR3 DNA sequence: TGTGCCAGCAGTTTCCGGGTCCTCGGTCGAGAGACCCAGTACTTC. Translating it yields CASSFRVLGRETQYF.

The rearrangement uses TRBV13 and TRBJ2-7, with a tentative D call TRBD2 (6 bases). There are 13 residues in the CDR3. Germline V gives CDR1 PRHDT, CDR2 FYEKMQ (reference sequence). Trimming took off 0 bases at V and 5 bases at J, with 8 bases between the two ends. CDR3 nucleotides: TGTGCCAGCAGCTTAGGAACTAGCAACGAGCAGTACTTC. Protein sequence: CASSLGTSNEQYF.

This clone was seen more than once but under ten times. Different DNA sequences within this sample yield the same CDR3. The gene calls are TRBV9 and TRBJ1-3; D remains unclear. The V end lost 1 base, the J end lost 0 bases, and 5 bases lay between the germline ends. Looked up from germline, CDR1 is SGDLS and CDR2 is YYNGEE. The CDR3 covers 14 residues. The CDR3 DNA follows: TGTGCCAGCAGCGTACGGGACTCTGGAAACACCATATATTTT. As protein: CASSVRDSGNTIYF.

The chain has TRBV6-6 and TRBJ2-7, with D possibly matching TRBD1 (6 bases). The V end was cut by 5 bases, the J end by 2 bases, with 22 bases between. The CDR3 contains 17 residues. Germline CDR1 is MNHNY and CDR2 is SVGAGI (reference sequence). In DNA form, the CDR3 reads TGTGCCAGCAGTCGGGACGTGAACAGGGAGTTGCCCTACGAGCAGTACTTC. Translated, it gives CASSRDVNRELPYEQYF.

This rearrangement joins TRBV9 to TRBJ2-2; D remains unclear. The V and J ends lost 0 bases and 10 bases respectively, with 13 bases between them. The CDR3 runs 14 residues. Germline loops: CDR1 SGDLS, CDR2 YYNGEE. The DNA of the CDR3 is TGTGCCAGCAGCGTAGCCCCGGACCGCAAGGAGCTGTTTTTT. This translates into CASSVAPDRKELFF.

The chain links TRBV7-9 to TRBJ2-1; D ambiguous. CDR3 length: 12 amino acids. Trimming cost V 5 bases and J 8 bases, with 10 bases left between them. Germline-derived CDR1 and CDR2 are SEHNR and FQNEAQ (reference sequence). The CDR3 DNA sequence: TGTGCCAGCAGCCGCGACGGTCATGAGCAGTTCTTC. It yields the protein CASSRDGHEQFF.

This clone was picked up a small number of times. The V gene is TRBV5-5, the J gene TRBJ2-1; 9 bases are a match to TRBD2. Germline V gives CDR1 SGHKS, CDR2 YYEKEE (reference sequence). V was pared by 4 bases and J by 0 bases, with 5 bases of the junction left unmatched. The CDR3 contains 16 residues. CDR3 region: CASSRSGRGSYNEQFF. The CDR3 nucleotides read TGTGCCAGCAGCCGTAGCGGGAGAGGCTCCTACAATGAGCAGTTCTTC.

CDR3 in amino acids: CAWGDGSASNEKLFF. CDR3 bases: TGTGCCTGGGGCGACGGAAGCGCGAGTAATGAAAAACTGTTTTTT. This rearrangement joins TRBV30 to TRBJ1-4; D is unclear. The germline gives CDR1 GTSNPN, CDR2 SVGIG (reference sequence). V lost 5 bases and J lost 4, with 17 bases in between. The CDR3 loop spans 15 amino acids.